Following are 9 T cell receptor beta chains from one sample sequenced in a study of cytomegalovirus exposure and HLA in healthy donors. TCRdb keeps only in-frame clones here, not all; method: immunoSEQ multiplex PCR. The sample has about 130,000 clones; 89% are singletons. The source material was PBMCs. The receptors derive from a woman aged 18-29 years in good health and CMV-seronegative.

CDR3 bases: TGCGCCAGCAGGGGGCCGCAGGGTGGGACTGAAGCTTTCTTT. The encoded protein is CASRGPQGGTEAFF. V gene TRBV10-2 combines with J gene TRBJ1-1; D possibly corresponds to TRBD1 (5 bases). Deletions cut 6 bases from V and 5 bases from J, with 16 bases between. Germline V lookup: CDR1 WSHSY, CDR2 SAAADI. This CDR3 has 14 residues.

DNA of the CDR3: TGTGCCAGCAGTCGTCAAGAGACCCAGTACTTC. It is translated as CASSRQETQYF. This chain joins TRBV27 and TRBJ2-5, with no clear D. The germline CDR1 and CDR2 sequences are MNHEY and SMNVEV (reference sequence). CDR3 length: 11 amino acids. Trimming removed 5 bases from V and 2 bases from J, with 3 bases in between.

This rearrangement joins TRBV6-6 to TRBJ1-3; D may be TRBD1 (5 bases). Germline V gene lookup returns CDR1 MNHNY and CDR2 SVGAGI (reference sequence). Trimming shortened V by 6 bases and J by 0 bases, and 12 bases separated the two germline ends. The CDR3 runs to 15 residues. CDR3 loop: CASRDTGASGNTIYF. The CDR3 nucleotides read TGTGCCAGCAGGGACACGGGAGCCTCTGGAAACACCATATATTTT.

The CDR3: CASSQQGGGTEAFF. CDR3 nucleotide sequence: TGTGCCAGCAGCCAACAGGGTGGGGGCACTGAAGCTTTCTTT. The V gene is TRBV7-6, the J gene TRBJ1-1; a possible D gene is TRBD1 (6 bases). V lost 5 bases and J lost 4, with 14 bases in between. The germline gives CDR1 SGHVS, CDR2 FNYEAQ. This CDR3 comprises 14 residues. The full variable domain, rest sourced from reference TRBV7-6 and TRBJ1-1, is GAGVSQSPRYKVTKRGQDVALRCDPISGHVSLYWYRQALGQGPEFLTYFNYEAQQDKSGLPNDRFSAERPEGSISTLTIQRTEQRDSAMYRCASSQQGGGTEAFFGQGTRLTVV.

V is TRBV5-5 and J is TRBJ1-2; tentative D call: TRBD1 (6 bases). This CDR3 comprises 16 residues. Germline V gives CDR1 SGHKS, CDR2 YYEKEE (reference sequence). Trimming stripped 3 bases from V and 0 bases from J, with 15 bases between. The CDR3 here is CASSSGHLVPNYGYTF. For the CDR3, the DNA is TGTGCCAGCAGCTCGGGACATCTTGTGCCTAACTATGGCTACACCTTC.

This rearrangement joins TRBV6-1 to TRBJ2-7; TRBD1 agrees at 7 bases. Germline trimming cut 6 bases from V and 2 bases from J; bases unmatched to any gene: 10. Germline CDR1 MNHNS, CDR2 SASEGT. This CDR3 comprises 15 residues. As DNA, the CDR3 is TGTGCCAGCAGGGGGACAGCCGTGCCCACCTACGAGCAGTACTTC. Protein: CASRGTAVPTYEQYF.

The chain carries TRBV27 and TRBJ1-2; D remains ambiguous. The CDR3 is made up of 13 amino acids. V lost 8 bases, J lost 4 bases, and 14 bases lay in between. CDR1 MNHEY and CDR2 SMNVEV come from the germline V gene (reference sequence). CDR3: CASASPRSYGYTF. The CDR3 region has the DNA TGTGCCAGCGCGAGTCCCAGGTCCTATGGCTACACCTTC.

The chain couples TRBV19 to TRBJ1-5; possibly TRBD1 for D (5 bases). The germline gives CDR1 LNHDA, CDR2 SQIVND (reference sequence). Trimming shortened V by 7 bases and J by 5 bases, and 15 bases separated the two germline ends. This CDR3 spans 14 amino acids. CDR3 amino acids: CASTFAGLHQPQHF. Written as DNA, the CDR3 is TGTGCCAGTACATTTGCAGGGCTCCATCAGCCCCAGCATTTT. The full variable domain, with the rest looked up from reference TRBV19 and TRBJ1-5, is DGGITQSPKYLFRKEGQNVTLSCEQNLNHDAMYWYRQDPGQGLRLIYYSQIVNDFQKGDIAEGYSVSREKKESFPLTVTSAQKNPTAFYLCASTFAGLHQPQHFGDGTRLSIL.

CDR3 region: CASSALGGTTDTQYF. CDR3 DNA: TGTGCCAGCAGTGCGTTGGGGGGGACCACAGATACGCAGTATTTT. The chain uses TRBV2 and TRBJ2-3, with TRBD2 identical over 7 bases. The V gene end was trimmed by 4 bases and the J gene end by 2 bases; junction bases not matched to a gene: 6. This CDR3 spans 15 amino acids. Germline lookup yields CDR1 SNHLY and CDR2 FYNNEI.